This TCR beta chain was sequenced for a study of blood T cells in healthy people across ages. They isolated at least 6.5 million PBMCs from each sample. A J-beta primer mix and a sample-barcoded 5' primer were used in a second PCR of roughly 6 to 12 cycles. TCRdb fed the 5' RACE reads into MiXCR, producing one record per CDR3 protein. The sample consists of approximately 1.5 million distinct CDR3 sequences, 35% to 45% of them appearing once. The sequence was obtained from a woman aged 18 to 35 in good health. The sample taken for sequencing was blood.

CDR3 protein: CASSYRAGGSTDTQYF. The CDR3 DNA reads as TGTGCCAGCAGTTATAGGGCAGGCGGTAGCACAGATACGCAGTATTTT. The rearrangement links TRBV6-5 to TRBJ2-3; no clear D. This CDR3 is 16 amino acids long. Germline V gene lookup returns CDR1 MNHEY and CDR2 SVGAGI. The germline V and J ends were trimmed by 3 bases and 0 bases, with 13 bases remaining between them.